The 12 T cell receptor beta chains listed next were all sequenced from one sample in a study of PD-L1 blockade in urothelial cancer. Assay: immunoSEQ multiplex PCR; the TCRdb copy retains only in-frame clones and omits some. The data show approximately 25,000 clones, with under 90% seen just once and about 1.6% held by the top ten. Time point indicated: peripheral blood 6 weeks after treatment start. The sample consisted of PBMCs, taken around atezolizumab (anti-PD-L1) treatment. These receptor sequences come from a man aged 65-85 years with urothelial cancer.

The chain carries TRBV7-9 and TRBJ1-1; D is ambiguous. The CDR3 has 11 residues. Germline CDR1 reads SEHNR; CDR2 reads FQNEAQ (reference sequence). The V end was cut by 5 bases, the J end by 5 bases, with 6 bases between. CDR3 loop: CASSPGTEAFF. DNA for the CDR3: TGTGCCAGCAGCCCGGGGACTGAAGCTTTCTTT.

The genes are TRBV5-6 and TRBJ1-1, with 7 bases that match TRBD1. The junction had 6 bases not matched to a gene; V was cut back by 6 bases and J by 1 base. Looked up from germline, CDR1 is SGHDT and CDR2 is YYEEEE. This CDR3 comprises 14 residues. The CDR3 DNA sequence: TGTGCCAGCATCCAAGGGACAGAGAACACTGAAGCTTTCTTT. It encodes CASIQGTENTEAFF.

The V and J genes are TRBV2 and TRBJ1-5; D remains ambiguous. This CDR3 has 13 residues. The V end was cut by 4 bases, the J end by 7 bases, with 11 bases between. Germline loops: CDR1 SNHLY, CDR2 FYNNEI. CDR3 region: CASSAGLKQPQHF. The CDR3, as DNA: TGTGCCAGCAGTGCGGGGTTGAAGCAGCCCCAGCATTTT.

The chain has TRBV18 and TRBJ2-7; D is possibly TRBD2 (6 bases). The length of the CDR3 is 18 residues. The germline gives CDR1 KGHSH, CDR2 LQKENI. The V gene lost 0 bases and the J gene lost 4 bases, with 22 bases spanning the gap. The CDR3: CASSPPAGNLGRAYEQYF. CDR3 coding DNA: TGTGCCAGCTCACCACCGGCGGGAAATTTAGGAAGAGCGTACGAGCAGTACTTC.

This clone was seen more than once but under ten times. The rearrangement joins TRBV28 to TRBJ2-4, with 9 bases fitting TRBD1. The V and J ends lost 6 bases and 6 bases, in that order; junction bases with no gene match: 3. Per germline, CDR1 MDHEN and CDR2 SYDVKM. This CDR3 has 13 amino acids. The chain's CDR3 is CASSPTGGNIQYF. The DNA for the CDR3 is TGTGCCAGCAGCCCGACAGGGGGAAACATTCAGTACTTC. The entire variable domain, with the rest obtained from reference TRBV28 and TRBJ2-4, is as follows: DVKVTQSSRYLVKRTGEKVFLECVQDMDHENMFWYRQDPGLGLRLIYFSYDVKMKEKGDIPEGYSVSREKKERFSLILESASTNQTSMYLCASSPTGGNIQYFGAGTRLSVL.

The chain recombines TRBV6-1 with TRBJ1-1; D is unclear. The CDR3 has 13 residues. Trimming removed 7 bases from V and 1 base from J, with 10 bases in between. The germline V gene has CDR1 MNHNS and CDR2 SASEGT. The CDR3 reads CASTFTENTEAFF. Written as DNA, the CDR3 is TGTGCCAGCACCTTTACAGAGAACACTGAAGCTTTCTTT.

The rearrangement joins TRBV27 to TRBJ1-5, with 8 bases that match TRBD1. The CDR3 length is 17 residues. Trimming removed 4 bases from V and 3 bases from J; junction bases left unmatched: 11. Per germline, CDR1 MNHEY and CDR2 SMNVEV (reference sequence). The CDR3 coding sequence is TGTGCCAGCAGTTCGGTTAGACAGGGGATTTTCAATCAGCCCCAGCATTTT. This sequence encodes CASSSVRQGIFNQPQHF.

J is TRBJ2-3 and V is TRBV28; 11 bases line up with TRBD1. The germline V gene has CDR1 MDHEN and CDR2 SYDVKM. The CDR3 is made up of 16 amino acids. The trim removed 6 bases at V and 4 bases at J, leaving 9 bases unmatched. The CDR3 DNA reads as TGTGCCAGCAGCCGTTGGACAGGGGGCGAGTCAGATACGCAGTATTTT. Amino acids: CASSRWTGGESDTQYF.

The rearrangement uses TRBV2 and TRBJ2-5, with 9 bases fitting TRBD1. V trimming: 6 bases; J trimming: 1 base; junction bases outside the gene matches: 3. CDR3 length equals 14 residues. Germline loops: CDR1 SNHLY, CDR2 FYNNEI. This CDR3 reads CASRETGGQETQYF. For the CDR3, the DNA is TGTGCCAGCAGAGAGACAGGGGGCCAAGAGACCCAGTACTTC.

This chain uses TRBV2 with TRBJ2-7; 7 bases align to TRBD1. This CDR3 comprises 14 residues. CDR1 and CDR2 from the germline V gene are SNHLY and FYNNEI. V shed 5 bases and J 5 bases; nucleotides not matched to a gene: 9. The CDR3 bases are TGTGCCAGCAGTTCCGGGACAGCTTATGACGAGCAGTACTTC. It specifies CASSSGTAYDEQYF.

The chain carries TRBV4-3 and TRBJ1-1; D unclear. This CDR3 has 14 amino acids. The germline gives CDR1 LGHNA, CDR2 YSLEER. Trimming stripped 4 bases from V and 2 bases from J, with 11 bases between. In DNA form, the CDR3 reads TGCGCCAGCAGCCCGGGTCTACAAAACACTGAAGCTTTCTTT. This codes for CASSPGLQNTEAFF.

This clone was seen a handful of times. The chain joins TRBV19 to TRBJ1-1; D gene ambiguous. The ends were cut back, 7 bases at V and 0 bases at J, with 9 bases in the middle. Germline-derived CDR1 and CDR2 are LNHDA and SQIVND (reference sequence). CDR3 length equals 13 residues. CDR3 DNA: TGTGCCAGTACGAGGGCATTGAACACTGAAGCTTTCTTT. This gives the protein CASTRALNTEAFF.